These 18 T cell receptor beta chains were sequenced from one sample in a study of OX40 agonist ivuxolimab in advanced cancers. Method: immunoSEQ multiplex PCR; TCRdb's copy keeps in-frame clones and lacks some. The sample includes about 45,000 clones, approximately 90% of them seen just once. The source material was CD4+ or CD8+ T cells sorted from blood, sampled in a trial of the OX40 agonist ivuxolimab. Every receptor here comes from an adult with an advanced solid tumor such as melanoma, head and neck, liver or kidney cancer.

This sequence joins TRBV28 and TRBJ2-2, with 10 bases matching TRBD1. The V gene end was trimmed by 6 bases and the J gene end by 2 bases; junction bases not matched to a gene: 9. Germline CDR1 is MDHEN and CDR2 is SYDVKM. The CDR3 spans 17 residues. The chain's CDR3 is CASRWDRGFFNTGELFF. CDR3 sequence (DNA): TGTGCCAGCAGGTGGGACAGGGGATTCTTTAACACCGGGGAGCTGTTTTTT.

The chain carries TRBV4-2 and TRBJ2-5; TRBD2 aligns across 10 bases. The length of the CDR3 is 16 residues. V lost 2 bases, J lost 4 bases, and 7 bases stayed unmatched. Germline V gene sequence: CDR1 LGHNA, CDR2 YNFKEQ. CDR3 sequence (DNA): TGTGCCAGCAGCCAAACTTCTAGCGGGAGTACAGAGACCCAGTACTTC. It specifies CASSQTSSGSTETQYF.

V usage is TRBV9 and J usage is TRBJ2-7; D tentatively fits TRBD1 or TRBD2 (6 bases each). The CDR3 length is 15 residues. Trimming pared 4 bases from V and 4 bases from J, leaving 18 bases between. Germline CDR1 and CDR2: SGDLS and YYNGEE. The CDR3 reads CASSPRRGAEYEQYF. The CDR3 nucleotides are TGTGCCAGCAGCCCCCGTAGGGGGGCTGAGTACGAGCAGTACTTC.

The gene calls are TRBV19 and TRBJ1-2; weak D call: TRBD1 (6 bases). The germline CDR1 and CDR2 sequences are LNHDA and SQIVND (reference sequence). CDR3 length equals 16 residues. The V gene lost 5 bases and the J gene lost 3 bases, with 19 bases spanning the gap. The CDR3 nucleotides read TGTGCCAGTAGTTCCTACGGGGACGGACAGCACTATGGCTACACCTTC. Translated: CASSSYGDGQHYGYTF.

This clone was found once. The rearrangement links TRBV4-2 to TRBJ2-2; 8 nucleotides line up with TRBD2. Germline V CDR1 and CDR2: LGHNA, YNFKEQ. CDR3 size: 16 residues. V lost 0 bases, J lost 3 bases, and 3 bases stayed unmatched. The DNA of the CDR3 is TGTGCCAGCAGCCAAGATGCTAGCGGGTACACCGGGGAGCTGTTTTTT. Encoded protein: CASSQDASGYTGELFF.

The chain joins TRBV21-1 to TRBJ2-5. TRBV21-1 is termed a pseudogene. The CDR3 spans 14 residues. CDR3 amino acids: CASTPLGDQETQYF. CDR3 in DNA: TGTGCCAGCACCCCCTTGGGGGACCAAGAGACCCAGTACTTC.

The rearrangement joins TRBV5-1 to TRBJ2-5; TRBD2 might be the D (5 bases). The V end was cut by 4 bases, the J end by 4 bases, with 8 bases between. The V gene's germline CDR1 is SGHRS and CDR2 YFSETQ. There are 12 residues in the CDR3. The CDR3 DNA follows: TGCGCCAGCAGCCCGGACTCAGAGACCCAGTACTTC. This translates into CASSPDSETQYF.

Details on this clone: The germline gene is not matched at one end of the junction; a read error may be the cause. The genes are TRBV6-1 and TRBJ2-5, with 7 bases fitting TRBD2. CDR1 MNHNS and CDR2 SASEGT come from the germline V gene. The length of the CDR3 is 13 residues. This CDR3 is CASSEQVTSREHF. The CDR3 DNA sequence: TGTGCCAGCAGTGAACAAGTGACTAGCAGGGAGCACTTC.

The gene calls are TRBV5-1 and TRBJ2-7; a possible D gene is TRBD2 (6 bases). The V gene's germline CDR1 is SGHRS and CDR2 YFSETQ. The CDR3 consists of 15 residues. V was shortened by 0 bases and J by 2 bases, with 12 bases between the two germline ends. In DNA form, the CDR3 reads TGCGCCAGCAGCTTGGTCCGGGACTCAGCCTACGAGCAGTACTTC. Amino acid sequence: CASSLVRDSAYEQYF. Combining the CDR3 with reference TRBV5-1 and TRBJ2-7 gives the whole variable domain KAGVTQTPRYLIKTRGQQVTLSCSPISGHRSVSWYQQTPGQGLQFLFEYFSETQRNKGNFPGRFSGRQFSNSRSEMNVSTLELGDSALYLCASSLVRDSAYEQYFGPGTRLTVT.

The V call is TRBV7-8, the J call TRBJ2-3, with TRBD2 as a possible D gene (5 bases). The CDR3 is 15 amino acids. The germline gives CDR1 SGHVS, CDR2 FQNEAQ. V lost 4 bases, J lost 0 bases, and 11 bases lay in between. DNA for the CDR3: TGTGCCAGCAGCTATCGACTATCTAGCACAGATACGCAGTATTTT. Protein product: CASSYRLSSTDTQYF.

The rearrangement joins TRBV21-1 to TRBJ2-7; the table's D call, TRBD2, was not checked against the DNA. TRBV21-1 is described as a pseudogene. The CDR3 length is 19 residues. The DNA of the CDR3 is TGTGCCAGCAGCAAAGATAATGCCACTATAGCGGGAGTGGTGGGGGAGCAGTACTTC. This translates into CASSKDNATIAGVVGEQYF.

This CDR3 is CASRPGQRFSYEQYF. The DNA for the CDR3 is TGTGCCAGCAGACCGGGACAGAGATTCTCCTACGAGCAGTACTTC. This chain uses TRBV27 with TRBJ2-7; 7 bases line up with TRBD1. V lost 6 bases to trimming and J lost 0 bases; unmatched junction nucleotides: 8. This CDR3 comprises 15 residues. Germline V gene lookup returns CDR1 MNHEY and CDR2 SMNVEV (reference sequence).

This clone turned up a few times. One end of the junction varies from germline; a read error may be responsible. V gene TRBV7-7 combines with J gene TRBJ2-2; D might be TRBD1 (6 bases). This CDR3 has 17 amino acids. Germline V gives CDR1 SSHAT, CDR2 FNYEAQ (reference sequence). This CDR3 reads CASSFWAGALDTGELFF. The CDR3 DNA reads as TGTGCTAGCAGCTTTTGGGCAGGGGCCCTTGACACCGGGGAGCTGTTTTTT.

The chain combines TRBV4-2 with TRBJ2-1; 10 bases match TRBD2. Looked up from germline, CDR1 is LGHNA and CDR2 is YNFKEQ. The CDR3 consists of 16 residues. With V trimmed by 3 bases and J by 2 bases, 4 bases remained unmatched. CDR3 bases: TGTGCCAGCAGCCAGCCCACTAGCGGGACCTACAATGAGCAGTTCTTC. It specifies CASSQPTSGTYNEQFF.

This clone has a single count. The CDR3 DNA reads TGCGCCAGCAGACCCGGGACTAGCGGAGAGACGCAGTATTTT. Protein: CASRPGTSGETQYF. V is TRBV10-1 and J is TRBJ2-3, with 11 positions matching TRBD2. The CDR3 extends over 14 amino acids. Per the germline V gene, CDR1 is WNHNN and CDR2 is SYGVQD (reference sequence). Trimming cost V 6 bases and J 9 bases; bases outside gene matches: 8.

The V gene is TRBV19, the J gene TRBJ2-7; 12 bases align to TRBD1. The germline V gene has CDR1 LNHDA and CDR2 SQIVND (reference sequence). There are 14 residues in the CDR3. The V gene end was trimmed by 6 bases and the J gene end by 7 bases; junction bases not matched to a gene: 7. This CDR3 reads CASSAGTGGREQYF. The CDR3 region has the DNA TGTGCCAGTAGCGCCGGGACAGGGGGCAGGGAGCAGTACTTC.

This chain uses TRBV25-1 with TRBJ2-5; TRBD2 matches 7 bases. Germline V gene lookup returns CDR1 MGHDK and CDR2 SYGVNS. Losses at the gene ends were 8 bases for V and 7 bases for J; bases not matched to a gene: 7. The CDR3 has 12 amino acids. The CDR3 sequence is CASQRGTGTQYF. The CDR3 bases are TGTGCCAGCCAGCGGGGTACGGGGACCCAGTACTTC.

CDR3 DNA sequence: TGTGCCATCAGCCCCGGGACAGCCAACACCGGGGAGCTGTTTTTT. Protein product: CAISPGTANTGELFF. This sequence joins TRBV10-3 and TRBJ2-2; 7 bases line up with TRBD1. The CDR3 is 15 amino acids. The junction had 6 bases not matched to a gene; V was cut back by 6 bases and J by 2 bases. Germline V gives CDR1 ENHRY, CDR2 SYGVKD.